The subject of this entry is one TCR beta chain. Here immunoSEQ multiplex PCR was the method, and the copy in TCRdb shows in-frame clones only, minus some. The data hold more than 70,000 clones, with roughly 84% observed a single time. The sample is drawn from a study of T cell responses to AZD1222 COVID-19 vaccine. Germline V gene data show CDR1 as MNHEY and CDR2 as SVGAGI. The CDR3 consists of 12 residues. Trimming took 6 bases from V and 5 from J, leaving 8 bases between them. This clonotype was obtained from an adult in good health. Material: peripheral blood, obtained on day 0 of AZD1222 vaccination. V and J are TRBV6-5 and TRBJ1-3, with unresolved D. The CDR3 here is CASSSTRNTIYF. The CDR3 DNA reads TGTGCCAGCAGCTCCACAAGAAACACCATATATTTT.